One sample yielded the 22 T cell receptor beta chains listed below, sequenced in a study of blood T cell repertoires in COVID-19. Using immunoSEQ multiplex PCR, the repertoire was profiled, and TCRdb retains in-frame clones only, with some absent. The data contain about 180,000 clones, 80% of them singletons. Sequencing used PBMCs or T cells enriched from blood (not recorded which). Every receptor here comes from a man aged 55 to 69 who had been exposed to COVID-19.

A single count supports this clone. V usage is TRBV7-9 and J usage is TRBJ2-3; D uncertain. Trimming pared 3 bases from V and 3 bases from J, leaving 7 bases between. The V gene's germline CDR1 is SEHNR and CDR2 FQNEAQ (reference sequence). The CDR3 is made up of 13 amino acids. The CDR3 sequence: CASSLRRTDTQYF. The CDR3 bases are TGTGCCAGCAGCTTGCGCCGGACAGATACGCAGTATTTT.

In its sample, this clone was seen a few times. The CDR3 bases are TGTGCCAGCACCCCCCCCCGGGACAGGGAGGTCCTTGGACAGCAGCCCCAGCATTTT. This codes for CASTPPRDREVLGQQPQHF. The chain carries TRBV21-1 and TRBJ1-5; the D call TRBD1 from the table was never checked on the DNA. TRBV21-1 constitutes a pseudogene. This CDR3 is 19 amino acids long.

This clone was recorded once. This chain's CDR3 is CASGLVAGTGGMIYGYTF. DNA of the CDR3: TGTGCTAGTGGTTTGGTAGCGGGGACAGGGGGGATGATCTATGGCTACACCTTC. V gene TRBV12-5 combines with J gene TRBJ1-2; the match to TRBD1 covers 11 bases. V lost 0 bases and J lost 4; bases outside the gene matches: 10. The CDR3 is made up of 18 amino acids. Germline assignment: CDR1 LGHNT and CDR2 FRNRAP.

This clone was counted a few times. This rearrangement joins TRBV30 to TRBJ1-1, with 7 nucleotides matching TRBD1. The CDR3 covers 14 residues. Germline-derived CDR1 and CDR2 are GTSNPN and SVGIG (reference sequence). After removal of 3 bases from V and 1 base from J, the junction contained 5 bases not matched to a gene. This CDR3 is CAWRAGTANTEAFF. CDR3 coding DNA: TGTGCCTGGAGAGCAGGGACAGCGAACACTGAAGCTTTCTTT.

This chain uses TRBV21-1 with TRBJ2-7; the table's D call, TRBD2, was not checked against the DNA. TRBV21-1 represents a pseudogene. This CDR3 is 16 amino acids long. The CDR3 region has the DNA TGTGCCAGCAGCAAAGGTGCGGGAGGGACCCGCTACGAGCAGTACTTC. This translates into CASSKGAGGTRYEQYF.

The rearrangement links TRBV15 to TRBJ1-5, with 8 bases aligning to TRBD1. The CDR3 is 15 residues long. CDR1 is LNHNV and CDR2 is YYDKDF in the germline V gene (reference sequence). Losses at the gene ends were 5 bases for V and 4 bases for J; bases not matched to a gene: 7. CDR3 bases: TGTGCCACCAGCTCAAGGACAGGGAAAAATCAGCCCCAGCATTTT. It translates to CATSSRTGKNQPQHF.

The chain uses TRBV7-6 and TRBJ2-1; 7 bases are a match to TRBD1. The germline V gene has CDR1 SGHVS and CDR2 FNYEAQ. Trimming took 5 bases from V and 4 from J; bases not matched to a gene: 5. The CDR3 spans 14 residues. The DNA of the CDR3 is TGTGCCAGCAGCCCCCCGACAGGGTACAATGAGCAGTTCTTC. Translating gives CASSPPTGYNEQFF.

This clone has more than one count but fewer than ten. The rearrangement links TRBV30 to TRBJ1-2, with a weak D call TRBD1 (6 bases). The CDR3 runs to 14 residues. Trimming took off 0 bases at V and 3 bases at J, with 11 bases between the two ends. The V gene's germline CDR1 is GTSNPN and CDR2 SVGIG (reference sequence). CDR3 in amino acids: CAWSVLGAYYGYTF. The DNA of the CDR3 is TGTGCCTGGAGTGTACTGGGGGCTTACTATGGCTACACCTTC.

The genes are TRBV14 and TRBJ2-7; D perhaps matches TRBD2 (5 bases). Germline V lookup: CDR1 SGHDN, CDR2 FVKESK. The CDR3 runs 13 residues. The V gene lost 4 bases and the J gene lost 0 bases, with 7 bases spanning the gap. The CDR3 sequence: CASSRELSYEQYF. CDR3 coding DNA: TGTGCCAGCAGCCGGGAGCTCTCCTACGAGCAGTACTTC.

V usage is TRBV7-2 and J usage is TRBJ1-1, with TRBD1 as a possible D gene (5 bases). This CDR3 is 14 amino acids long. V lost 2 bases and J lost 5, with 12 bases in between. Per germline, CDR1 SGHTA and CDR2 FQGNSA. CDR3 DNA: TGTGCCAGCAGCTTACTCACGGGGGTGACTGAAGCTTTCTTT. Its translation: CASSLLTGVTEAFF.

The chain combines TRBV7-9 with TRBJ2-5, with D possibly matching TRBD1 (5 bases). CDR3 size: 15 residues. V lost 7 bases and J 4 bases, leaving 19 bases between the germline ends. CDR1 SEHNR and CDR2 FQNEAQ come from the germline V gene (reference sequence). This CDR3 reads CASIQTTVGAETQYF. The CDR3 DNA sequence: TGTGCCAGCATCCAAACGACAGTTGGAGCAGAGACCCAGTACTTC.

The CDR3 DNA follows: TGTGCCAGCAGCTCCGGGGGGGGACAGGGGACACTAAACTATGGCTACACCTTC. Translating gives CASSSGGGQGTLNYGYTF. The chain has TRBV11-2 and TRBJ1-2, with 10 bases lining up with TRBD1. J gave up 2 bases and V 4 bases, and 13 bases lay outside the gene matches. Germline CDR1 and CDR2: SGHAT and FQNNGV. This CDR3 is 18 amino acids long.

The V gene is TRBV5-6, the J gene TRBJ2-5; possibly TRBD2 for D (6 bases). Germline CDR1 SGHDT, CDR2 YYEEEE. The CDR3 is made up of 16 amino acids. Trimming removed 4 bases from V and 3 bases from J, with 19 bases in between. In nucleotides, the CDR3 is TGTGCCAGCAGCCCCACTACTAGCTCTTCTAAAGAGACCCAGTACTTC. It yields the protein CASSPTTSSSKETQYF.

The CDR3 spells CASSLNPVGYQETQYF. CDR3 in DNA: TGTGCCAGCAGCTTAAACCCGGTCGGGTACCAAGAGACCCAGTACTTC. This chain uses TRBV11-2 with TRBJ2-5; no clear D. V was shortened by 2 bases and J by 0 bases, with 13 bases between the two germline ends. The germline V gene has CDR1 SGHAT and CDR2 FQNNGV. CDR3 length: 16 amino acids.

Only one count was recorded for this clone. The chain carries TRBV9 and TRBJ2-2; D is undetermined. V lost 0 bases and J 3 bases, leaving 12 bases between the germline ends. The CDR3 loop spans 16 amino acids. CDR1 is SGDLS and CDR2 is YYNGEE in the germline V gene. CDR3: CASSVVASSYTGELFF. The DNA of the CDR3 is TGTGCCAGCAGCGTAGTCGCGTCGTCGTACACCGGGGAGCTGTTTTTT.

The rearrangement uses TRBV7-2 and TRBJ1-4; TRBD1 matches 7 bases. Germline assignment: CDR1 SGHTA and CDR2 FQGNSA. The V and J ends lost 1 base and 5 bases, in that order; junction bases with no gene match: 7. CDR3 length: 16 residues. CDR3 loop: CASSLDRGGPNEKLFF. The CDR3 nucleotides read TGTGCCAGCAGCTTAGACAGGGGTGGACCCAATGAAAAACTGTTTTTT.

This chain links TRBV2 with TRBJ1-5; TRBD1 agrees at 8 bases. V shed 1 base, J shed 3 bases, and the junction held 5 bases outside the gene matches. The CDR3 covers 16 residues. Germline V gives CDR1 SNHLY, CDR2 FYNNEI. CDR3 sequence (DNA): TGTGCCAGCAGTGAAGTATGGGACAGGAACAATCAGCCCCAGCATTTT. This encodes CASSEVWDRNNQPQHF.

The chain carries TRBV28 and TRBJ2-5; 14 bases match TRBD2. Per germline, CDR1 MDHEN and CDR2 SYDVKM. The CDR3 sequence is 14 residues long. Trimming removed 10 bases from V and 5 bases from J; junction bases left unmatched: 6. In DNA, the CDR3 is TGTGCCACTGGGACTAGCGGGAGTGAGGAGACCCAGTACTTC. Its protein is CATGTSGSEETQYF.

This chain connects TRBV15 to TRBJ1-3; the D gene is possibly TRBD1 (5 bases). This CDR3 contains 15 residues. V was pared by 0 bases and J by 4 bases, with 10 bases between. The germline V gene encodes CDR1 LNHNV and CDR2 YYDKDF (reference sequence). The CDR3 region has the DNA TGTGCCACCAGCAGAGATTACCAGGGCGGAAACACCATATATTTT. Its protein product is CATSRDYQGGNTIYF.

This chain links TRBV9 with TRBJ1-1; the D gene is possibly TRBD1 (5 bases). The germline V gene encodes CDR1 SGDLS and CDR2 YYNGEE. The germline V and J ends were trimmed by 4 bases and 5 bases, with 15 bases remaining between them. This CDR3 spans 14 amino acids. In nucleotides, the CDR3 is TGTGCCAGCAGCCCAGATACAGGAAATACTGAAGCTTTCTTT. Encoded protein: CASSPDTGNTEAFF.

The V and J genes are TRBV10-3 and TRBJ2-3; TRBD1 agrees at 8 bases. CDR3 length equals 15 residues. Trimming cost V 5 bases and J 0 bases; bases outside gene matches: 4. CDR1 ENHRY and CDR2 SYGVKD come from the germline V gene. DNA for the CDR3: TGTGCCATCAGTCAGGGGGCAGTCAGCACAGATACGCAGTATTTT. Its protein product is CAISQGAVSTDTQYF.

V gene TRBV4-3 combines with J gene TRBJ2-2; D unclear. Germline assignment: CDR1 LGHNA and CDR2 YSLEER. The CDR3 length is 17 residues. Trimming shortened V by 1 base and J by 1 base, and 13 bases separated the two germline ends. CDR3 DNA sequence: TGCGCCAGCAGCCAAGTCAGGTCAACTCGGAACACCGGGGAGCTGTTTTTT. This translates into CASSQVRSTRNTGELFF.